Sequencing of this T cell receptor (beta chain) was carried out in a study of cytomegalovirus exposure and HLA in healthy donors. All donors participated as healthy donors of bone marrow. This CDR3 contains 16 residues. Looked up from germline, CDR1 is SGHVS and CDR2 is FNYEAQ. The V end lost 4 bases, the J end lost 4 bases, and 14 bases lay between the germline ends. PCR primers comprised 60 Vbeta and 13 Jbeta primers. The protocol was immunoSEQ multiplex PCR, while the TCRdb copy is restricted to in-frame clones and leaves out a portion. This sample carries about 130,000 clones, 60% to 80% of them seen once, and the ten largest clones take approximately 1.2%.

What was sequenced was PBMCs. This chain uses TRBV7-6 with TRBJ2-6; tentatively, D is TRBD1 (5 bases). The clonotype was recovered from a man aged 45 to 65 in good health and CMV-seronegative. CDR3 in amino acids: CASSSPYRPGANVLTF. In DNA form, the CDR3 reads TGTGCCAGCAGCTCACCCTACAGGCCCGGGGCCAACGTCCTGACTTTC.